This is a list of T cell receptor beta chains from one sample in a study of shared clonotypes between healthy human individuals. TCRdb keeps only in-frame clones here, not all; method: immunoSEQ multiplex PCR. The sample holds around 2.5 million clones, approximately 94% seen once. Sequences were obtained from naive CD4+ T cells from PBMCs. These receptors were collected from a man younger than 30 in good health. Some clones in this sample may be carry-over from other donors' samples. CDR3s include the opening cysteine and the closing phenylalanine or tryptophan. Each record gives: V gene, J gene, D gene, clone size, CDR3 protein, CDR3 DNA. The D gene is left open where the match is weak. Clone size, where shown, is once, few, many, or a class for clones that have expanded.

V: TRBV5-4
J: TRBJ2-5
D: -
size: -
CDR3: CASSLDRTQETQYF
DNA: TGTGCCAGCAGCTTGGACAGGACACAAGAGACCCAGTACTTC

V: TRBV4-1
J: TRBJ1-1
D: -
size: few
CDR3: CASSLQRGDKAFF
DNA: TGCGCCAGCAGCCTCCAAAGAGGGGATAAAGCTTTCTTT

V: TRBV28
J: TRBJ2-1
D: TRBD2
size: -
CDR3: CASSTHPGGGSYNEQFF
DNA: TGTGCCAGCAGTACACACCCCGGGGGGGGCTCCTACAATGAGCAGTTCTTC

V: TRBV19
J: TRBJ1-2
D: -
size: -
CDR3: CASSIDSLGQNYGYTF
DNA: TGTGCCAGTAGTATAGACTCGCTGGGTCAAAACTATGGCTACACCTTC

V: TRBV7-6
J: TRBJ1-1
D: -
size: -
CDR3: CASSRVSLNTEAFF
DNA: TGTGCCAGCAGCCGAGTTTCCCTGAACACTGAAGCTTTCTTT

V: TRBV19
J: TRBJ2-7
D: -
size: -
CDR3: CASSTTRLGEQYF
DNA: TGTGCCAGTAGTACGACGCGGCTGGGCGAGCAGTACTTC

V: TRBV4-3
J: TRBJ2-2
D: -
size: -
CDR3: CASSQIGTVTGELFF
DNA: TGCGCCAGCAGCCAGATAGGGACTGTCACCGGGGAGCTGTTTTTT

V: TRBV5-1
J: TRBJ2-7
D: -
size: -
CDR3: CASSLIANEQYF
DNA: TGCGCCAGCAGCTTGATTGCGAACGAGCAGTACTTC

V: TRBV11-3
J: TRBJ2-2
D: -
size: -
CDR3: CASSLAGQTTGELFF
DNA: TGTGCCAGCAGCTTAGCGGGCCAGACCACCGGGGAGCTGTTTTTT

V: TRBV11-2
J: TRBJ2-2
D: TRBD2
size: -
CDR3: CASNNKREGRPGELFF
DNA: TGTGCCAGCAACAACAAACGGGAGGGACGTCCCGGGGAGCTGTTTTTT

V: TRBV19
J: TRBJ1-5
D: TRBD1
size: -
CDR3: CASSIGQGARNQPQHF
DNA: TGTGCCAGTAGTATAGGACAGGGGGCGAGGAATCAGCCCCAGCATTTT

V: TRBV5-1
J: TRBJ2-1
D: TRBD1
size: -
CDR3: CASSPNVGTGGRNEQFF
DNA: TGCGCCAGCAGCCCAAACGTCGGGACAGGGGGCCGCAATGAGCAGTTCTTC

V: TRBV25-1
J: TRBJ2-7
D: TRBD1
size: -
CDR3: CASSELSGVTGAIYF
DNA: TGTGCCAGCAGTGAATTAAGTGGGGTGACAGGGGCGATCTACTTC

V: TRBV29-1
J: TRBJ2-1
D: -
size: -
CDR3: CSVEVGDGSSYNEQFF
DNA: TGCAGCGTTGAAGTGGGGGACGGCAGCTCCTACAATGAGCAGTTCTTC

V: TRBV7-8
J: TRBJ1-2
D: -
size: -
CDR3: CASSSVGGNYGYTF
DNA: TGTGCCAGCAGCTCCGTCGGGGGTAACTATGGCTACACCTTC

V: TRBV5-1
J: TRBJ1-2
D: -
size: -
CDR3: CASSLEQGRNYGYTF
DNA: TGCGCCAGCAGCTTGGAACAGGGTAGGAACTATGGCTACACCTTC

V: TRBV2
J: TRBJ2-5
D: -
size: -
CDR3: CASSEAQLRETQYF
DNA: TGTGCCAGCAGTGAAGCCCAACTTCGAGAGACCCAGTACTTC

V: TRBV5-8
J: TRBJ2-7
D: -
size: -
CDR3: CASSFGFYEQYF
DNA: TGTGCCAGCAGCTTTGGTTTTTACGAGCAGTACTTC

V: TRBV28
J: TRBJ1-4
D: -
size: -
CDR3: CASSPPQGTGRQKLFF
DNA: TGTGCCAGCAGTCCTCCCCAGGGAACCGGGAGGCAGAAACTGTTTTTT

V: TRBV19
J: TRBJ2-7
D: -
size: -
CDR3: CASSPGLHTYEQYF
DNA: TGTGCCAGTAGCCCGGGACTGCATACCTACGAGCAGTACTTC

V: TRBV5-1
J: TRBJ2-7
D: -
size: -
CDR3: CASGTGILGEQYF
DNA: TGCGCCAGCGGGACGGGGATCCTCGGCGAGCAGTACTTC

V: TRBV29-1
J: TRBJ2-7
D: TRBD1
size: -
CDR3: CSVGPRGPDEQYF
DNA: TGCAGCGTTGGTCCCAGGGGGCCGGACGAGCAGTACTTC

V: TRBV5-4
J: TRBJ1-2
D: TRBD1
size: -
CDR3: CASSLGQGGFTVYGYTF
DNA: TGTGCCAGCAGCTTGGGACAGGGGGGCTTCACGGTCTATGGCTACACCTTC

V: TRBV29-1
J: TRBJ1-1
D: -
size: few
CDR3: CSVSWVSTEAFF
DNA: TGCAGCGTGTCGTGGGTTTCCACTGAAGCTTTCTTT

V: TRBV18
J: TRBJ1-1
D: -
size: -
CDR3: CASSQTVTAPEAFF
DNA: TGTGCCAGCTCTCAGACCGTAACAGCGCCTGAAGCTTTCTTT

V: TRBV2
J: TRBJ1-5
D: TRBD1
size: -
CDR3: CASSEDAGGDQPQHF
DNA: TGTGCCAGCAGTGAAGATGCAGGGGGAGATCAGCCCCAGCATTTT

V: TRBV28
J: TRBJ1-2
D: -
size: -
CDR3: CASSLGGSFYGYTF
DNA: TGTGCCAGCAGCCTCGGGGGCTCATTCTATGGCTACACCTTC

V: TRBV10-3
J: TRBJ2-3
D: -
size: -
CDR3: CAIRSADTQYF
DNA: TGTGCCATCAGGTCGGCAGATACGCAGTATTTT

V: TRBV5-1
J: TRBJ2-3
D: -
size: -
CDR3: CASSVTSTDTQYF
DNA: TGCGCCAGCAGCGTCACTAGCACAGATACGCAGTATTTT

V: TRBV2
J: TRBJ2-1
D: -
size: -
CDR3: CASSVTSYNEQFF
DNA: TGTGCCAGCAGTGTAACTAGCTACAATGAGCAGTTCTTC

V: TRBV19
J: TRBJ2-2
D: -
size: -
CDR3: CASSYPGELFF
DNA: TGTGCCAGTTCCTACCCCGGGGAGCTGTTTTTT

V: TRBV9
J: TRBJ2-5
D: -
size: -
CDR3: CASSVAPSAPSSATQYF
DNA: TGTGCCAGCAGCGTAGCCCCCAGCGCCCCATCTTCGGCAACCCAGTACTTC

V: TRBV5-1
J: TRBJ2-1
D: -
size: -
CDR3: CASSLVWQGNEQFF
DNA: TGCGCCAGCAGCTTGGTGTGGCAGGGCAATGAGCAGTTCTTC

V: TRBV7-9
J: TRBJ2-1
D: -
size: -
CDR3: CASSFPGGGPGEQFF
DNA: TGTGCCAGCAGCTTTCCCGGCGGAGGGCCAGGTGAGCAGTTCTTC

V: TRBV7-8
J: TRBJ2-6
D: -
size: -
CDR3: CASNRDLSGANVLTF
DNA: TGTGCCAGCAACCGGGATCTCTCTGGGGCCAACGTCCTGACTTTC

V: TRBV27
J: TRBJ2-5
D: TRBD1
size: -
CDR3: CASSRSTGGAYGTQYF
DNA: TGTGCCAGCAGCAGGTCAACAGGGGGCGCGTATGGGACCCAGTACTTC

V: TRBV30
J: TRBJ1-1
D: -
size: -
CDR3: CAWRGDSMNTEAFF
DNA: TGTGCCTGGAGGGGAGACAGCATGAACACTGAAGCTTTCTTT

V: TRBV6-6
J: TRBJ2-5
D: -
size: -
CDR3: CASSTPDGGAGTQYF
DNA: TGTGCCAGCAGTACCCCCGATGGAGGGGCGGGGACCCAGTACTTC

V: TRBV10-3
J: TRBJ2-7
D: -
size: -
CDR3: CAISEGQNHEYF
DNA: TGTGCCATCAGTGAGGGACAGAACCACGAGTACTTC

V: TRBV19
J: TRBJ1-5
D: -
size: -
CDR3: CASSIDFPIHRADQPQHF
DNA: TGTGCCAGTAGTATAGACTTCCCCATCCACAGGGCGGATCAGCCCCAGCATTTT

V: TRBV28
J: TRBJ2-7
D: TRBD2
size: once
CDR3: CASSLSGSYSYEQYF
DNA: TGTGCCAGCAGTTTGAGCGGGAGTTACTCCTACGAGCAGTACTTC

V: TRBV9
J: TRBJ2-1
D: -
size: -
CDR3: CASSPEAEDNEQFF
DNA: TGTGCCAGCAGCCCGGAGGCTGAAGACAATGAGCAGTTCTTC

V: TRBV6-1
J: TRBJ1-4
D: -
size: -
CDR3: CASSFSPVGDEKLFF
DNA: TGTGCCAGCAGTTTTTCGCCGGTTGGGGACGAAAAACTGTTTTTT

V: TRBV2
J: TRBJ2-3
D: -
size: -
CDR3: CASGGPGDTQYF
DNA: TGTGCCAGCGGGGGGCCGGGAGATACGCAGTATTTT

V: TRBV6-1
J: TRBJ1-3
D: -
size: -
CDR3: CASSEWNTIYF
DNA: TGTGCCAGCAGTGAATGGAACACCATATATTTT

V: TRBV28
J: TRBJ2-5
D: TRBD2
size: -
CDR3: CATGGGVQETQYF
DNA: TGTGCCACCGGGGGGGGTGTCCAAGAGACCCAGTACTTC

V: TRBV5-1
J: TRBJ2-1
D: -
size: -
CDR3: CASSLPWGNNEQFF
DNA: TGCGCCAGCAGCTTGCCTTGGGGAAACAATGAGCAGTTCTTC

V: TRBV18
J: TRBJ2-1
D: -
size: once
CDR3: CASSPPLYNEQFF
DNA: TGTGCCAGCTCACCACCGTTATACAATGAGCAGTTCTTC

V: TRBV7-8
J: TRBJ2-6
D: TRBD1
size: -
CDR3: CASSPRTGSSGANVLTF
DNA: TGTGCCAGCAGCCCGAGGACAGGAAGCTCTGGGGCCAACGTCCTGACTTTC

V: TRBV2
J: TRBJ2-6
D: -
size: -
CDR3: CASILRGGYRRGANVLTF
DNA: TGTGCCAGCATCTTAAGAGGGGGGTATCGACGTGGGGCCAACGTCCTGACTTTC

V: TRBV4-1
J: TRBJ2-5
D: -
size: -
CDR3: CASSQPAGRSQETQYF
DNA: TGCGCCAGCAGCCAACCCGCGGGCAGGAGTCAAGAGACCCAGTACTTC